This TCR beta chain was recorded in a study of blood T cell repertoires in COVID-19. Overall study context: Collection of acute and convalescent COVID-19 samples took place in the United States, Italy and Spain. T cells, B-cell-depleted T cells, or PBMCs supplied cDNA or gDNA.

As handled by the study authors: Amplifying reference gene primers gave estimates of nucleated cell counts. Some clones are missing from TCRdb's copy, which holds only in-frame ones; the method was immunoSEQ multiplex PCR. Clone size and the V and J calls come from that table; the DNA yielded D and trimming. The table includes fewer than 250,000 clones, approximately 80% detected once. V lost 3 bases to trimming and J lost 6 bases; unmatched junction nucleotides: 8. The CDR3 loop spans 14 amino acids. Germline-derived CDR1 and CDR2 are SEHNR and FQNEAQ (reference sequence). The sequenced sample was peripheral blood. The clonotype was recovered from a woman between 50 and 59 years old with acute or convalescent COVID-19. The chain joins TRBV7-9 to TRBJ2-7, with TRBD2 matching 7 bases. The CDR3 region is CASSFGGGAGEQYF. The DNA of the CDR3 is TGTGCCAGCAGCTTTGGCGGGGGTGCGGGCGAGCAGTACTTC.